This note documents a single T cell receptor (beta chain) sequence. This CDR3 region has 16 residues. V gave up 3 bases and J gave up 7 bases; unmatched junction bases: 10. Germline values: CDR1 SGHTS, CDR2 YDEGEE. The data were obtained in a study of shared clonotypes between healthy human individuals. Turning to the study itself: The donor pool was made up of two women and a few men aged 18 to 49.

Genomic DNA of each subset was evenly split across several immunoSEQ plates. Clones were sequenced by immunoSEQ multiplex PCR, and TCRdb holds only the in-frame ones, with some missing. The table includes approximately 500,000 clones, 95% to 97% detected once. Material: naive CD4+ T cells sorted from blood. The subset was: CD45RA+ positively selected. J is TRBJ2-1 and V is TRBV5-8; 10 bases match TRBD2. This sequence was found in a woman in her twenties or thirties in good health. This CDR3 is CASSWSSGSFWNEQFF. For the CDR3, the DNA is TGTGCCAGCAGCTGGTCTAGCGGGAGTTTTTGGAATGAGCAGTTCTTC. Full variable domain (remainder filled in from reference TRBV5-8 and TRBJ2-1): EAGVTQSPTHLIKTRGQQATLRCSPISGHTSVYWYQQALGLGLQFLLWYDEGEERNRGNFPPRFSGRQFPNYSSELNVNALELEDSALYLCASSWSSGSFWNEQFFGPGTRLTVL.